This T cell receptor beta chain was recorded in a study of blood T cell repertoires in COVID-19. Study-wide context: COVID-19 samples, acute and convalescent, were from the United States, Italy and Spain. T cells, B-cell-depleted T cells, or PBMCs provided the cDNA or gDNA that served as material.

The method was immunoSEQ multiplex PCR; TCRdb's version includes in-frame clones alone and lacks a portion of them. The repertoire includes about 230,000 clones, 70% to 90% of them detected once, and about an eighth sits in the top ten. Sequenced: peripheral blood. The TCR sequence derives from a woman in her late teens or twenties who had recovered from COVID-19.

CDR3 nucleotide sequence: TGTGCCAGCAACCCCGGACTAGCCTATGAGCAGTTCTTC. It yields the protein CASNPGLAYEQFF. The chain uses TRBV7-9 and TRBJ2-1, with TRBD2 identical over 8 bases. The trim removed 7 bases at V and 8 bases at J, leaving 7 bases unmatched. This CDR3 comprises 13 residues. Germline V lookup: CDR1 SEHNR, CDR2 FQNEAQ (reference sequence).